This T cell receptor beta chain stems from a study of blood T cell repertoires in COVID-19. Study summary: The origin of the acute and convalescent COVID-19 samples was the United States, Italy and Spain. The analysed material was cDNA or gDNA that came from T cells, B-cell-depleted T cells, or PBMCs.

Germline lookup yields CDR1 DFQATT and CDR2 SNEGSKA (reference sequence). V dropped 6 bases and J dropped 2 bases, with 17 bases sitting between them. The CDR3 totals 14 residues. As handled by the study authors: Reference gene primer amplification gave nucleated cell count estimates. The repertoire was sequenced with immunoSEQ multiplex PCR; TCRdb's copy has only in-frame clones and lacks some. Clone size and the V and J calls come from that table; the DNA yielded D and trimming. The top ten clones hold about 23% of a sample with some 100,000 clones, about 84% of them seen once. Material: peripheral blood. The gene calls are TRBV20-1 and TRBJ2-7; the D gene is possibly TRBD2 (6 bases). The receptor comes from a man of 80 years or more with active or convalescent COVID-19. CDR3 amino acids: CSASKEGTPYEQYF. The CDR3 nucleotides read TGCAGTGCCAGTAAGGAGGGTACACCCTACGAGCAGTACTTC.